The T cell receptor (beta chain) described here comes from a study of Ad26.COV2.S vaccination and SARS-CoV-2 variants. Study-level information: Administration of Ad26.COV2.S was intramuscular, either once or twice 56 days apart.

The repertoire was sequenced with immunoSEQ multiplex PCR; TCRdb's copy has only in-frame clones and lacks some. The repertoire holds about 250,000 clones, 70% to 90% seen once, with under 4% in the top ten. Documented treatment: around 19 received Ad26.COV2.S at low or high dose, single or two shots; about 5 received placebo; per-sample allocation not given. It was on day 63 after the first vaccine or placebo injection that samples were taken. V was trimmed by 2 bases and J by 0 bases, leaving 5 bases between them. The CDR3 has 15 residues. CDR1 LNHDA and CDR2 SQIVND come from the germline V gene (reference sequence).

Material: peripheral blood, obtained in a trial of Ad26.COV2.S vaccine versus placebo. The TCR originated in a person aged 18-60 years who received the Ad26.COV2.S COVID-19 vaccine or a placebo. The V call is TRBV19, the J call TRBJ2-6; no reliable D call. For the CDR3, the DNA is TGTGCCAGTAGTATACGTCGCTCTGGGGCCAACGTCCTGACTTTC. Amino acid sequence: CASSIRRSGANVLTF.